The rows below give T cell receptor beta chains drawn from one sample of a study of beta chain features in type 1 diabetes. Assay: immunoSEQ multiplex PCR; the TCRdb copy retains only in-frame clones and omits some. This sample yields a few hundred thousand clones, of which less than 15% are seen a single time; roughly 0.015% belongs to the top ten. The sample comprised naive CD4+ T cells from blood. The receptors come from a woman aged 18-29 years with type 1 diabetes. The CDR3 runs from the conserved cysteine through the conserved F or W. D genes are given only for firm matches. Part of the rows lack a size; the others show once, few, many or a class for expanded clones.

abundance,v_gene,j_gene,d_gene,CDR3nt,CDR3aa
few,TRBV5-1,TRBJ2-1,TRBD2,TGCGCCAGCAGCTTGGCTCCGACTAGCGGGCTGGAGCAGTTCTTC,CASSLAPTSGLEQFF
few,TRBV28,TRBJ1-5,TRBD1,TGTGCCAGCAGAAGGACAGGGGGCAACGGGCAGCCCCAGCATTTT,CASRRTGGNGQPQHF
.,TRBV30,TRBJ2-3,TRBD2,TGTGCCTGGAGTGTACAAGCGGGAGTGGCAGATACGCAGTATTTT,CAWSVQAGVADTQYF
few,TRBV7-2,TRBJ1-3,.,TGTGCCAGCAGCGCCTTCAGGTCGGGATCTGGAAACACCATATATTTT,CASSAFRSGSGNTIYF
few,TRBV19,TRBJ2-1,.,TGTGCCAGTAGTCCTCGTACCGGTTACAATGAGCAGTTCTTC,CASSPRTGYNEQFF
.,TRBV30,TRBJ2-1,TRBD2,TGTGCCTGGAGTGTACCCGGGACTAGAACGTTCTTC,CAWSVPGTRTFF
.,TRBV6-1,TRBJ2-1,TRBD2,TGTGCCAGCAGTGTAATACTAGCGGGAGGGAGAAATGAGCAGTTCTTC,CASSVILAGGRNEQFF
few,TRBV7-2,TRBJ2-3,TRBD2,TGTGCCAGCAGCTCACCGGGGGGTGGCACAGATACGCAGTATTTT,CASSSPGGGTDTQYF
few,TRBV25-1,TRBJ2-1,TRBD2,TGTGCCAGCAGTCAATTGACGAGCGGGAGGCGTAATGAGCAGTTCTTC,CASSQLTSGRRNEQFF
.,TRBV28,TRBJ1-5,.,TGTGCCAGCAGTTTTATAACCGGTACGGGGAATCAGCCCCAGCATTTT,CASSFITGTGNQPQHF
few,TRBV7-9,TRBJ1-1,.,TGTGCCAGCAGCTACAGACTAAACACTGAAGCTTTCTTT,CASSYRLNTEAFF
.,TRBV19,TRBJ1-5,.,TGTGCCAGTAAAAACAGAGCAAATCAGCCCCAGCATTTT,CASKNRANQPQHF
few,TRBV27,TRBJ2-3,TRBD1,TGTGCCAGCAGTTTATCCAGGGGGCCATGGTCTTTT,CASSLSRGPWSF
few,TRBV4-3,TRBJ2-3,.,TGCGCCAGCAGCCTATTCAGGGGGGCCCCACGAGATACGCAGTATTTT,CASSLFRGAPRDTQYF
few,TRBV15,TRBJ2-5,TRBD2,TGTGCCACCAGCAGGGGGACTAGCGGGAGGGAGACCCAGTACTTC,CATSRGTSGRETQYF
few,TRBV29-1,TRBJ2-1,TRBD2,TGCAGCGTTAAGAGGCCTAGCGGGAGGGCCCCGAATGAGCAGTTCTTC,CSVKRPSGRAPNEQFF
few,TRBV19,TRBJ2-1,TRBD2,TGTGCCAGTAGTATGTTGGCTAGCGGGAGGAATGAGCAGTTCTTC,CASSMLASGRNEQFF